The clone carrying this TCR beta chain was detected many times. Antigen: not known. These data are taken from a study of HIV-infected children after antiretroviral therapy interruption. For the study at large: Interruption-arm samples span weeks 0, 12, interruption end (24 or 48), and about 3 years post-study. Samples from the continuous-treatment group were taken at weeks 0, 48 and 150.

General study findings and limits: The Gini coefficient of naive CD4+ repertoires rose, returning to baseline by 3 years.

Germline lookup yields CDR1 SGHAT and CDR2 FQDESV (reference sequence). The ends were cut back, 2 bases at V and 11 bases at J, with 19 bases in the middle. The CDR3 has 16 amino acids. A 3' RACE protocol on RNA, with unique molecular identifiers, produced the TCR library. TCRdb re-derived calls from the 3' RACE reads in MiXCR, one entry per CDR3 protein. The table lists about 15,000 distinct CDR3 sequences, approximately 3% of them singletons, with about 5% in the top ten. Sample treatment: PENTA 11 planned treatment interruption arm or continuous ART arm. This receptor was taken from a child younger than 18 with HIV. V usage is TRBV11-1 and J usage is TRBJ2-6; perhaps TRBD1 as D (5 bases). The input for sequencing was CD45RA+ CD4+ T cells from PBMCs, taken from a donor given antiretroviral therapy, either interrupted or continuous. The subset was: naive CD4+ CD45RA+ CD45RO- T cells. This CDR3 reads CASSLQGVLGNYVLTF. CDR3 nucleotide sequence: TGTGCCAGCAGCTTACAAGGGGTCCTGGGGAACTACGTCCTGACTTTC. Using reference TRBV11-1 and TRBJ2-6 for the parts outside the CDR3, the full variable domain is EAEVAQSPRYKITEKSQAVAFWCDPISGHATLYWYRQILGQGPELLVQFQDESVVDDSQLPKDRFSAERLKGVDSTLKIQPAELGDSAMYLCASSLQGVLGNYVLTFGAGSRLTVL.